The 4 T cell receptor beta chains below come from one sample, sequenced in a study of control samples from healthy donors and cancer patients. The data were produced by immunoSEQ multiplex PCR, yet TCRdb's version contains in-frame clones alone and is incomplete. The sample has fewer than 300,000 clones, roughly 87% seen once. Sequenced material: PBMCs. The receptors stem from an older woman with lung cancer.

V is TRBV5-5 and J is TRBJ2-3, with D possibly TRBD1 on 5 matching bases. In germline, CDR1 is SGHKS, CDR2 YYEKEE (reference sequence). CDR3 length: 15 amino acids. The V end lost 2 bases, the J end lost 2 bases, and 12 bases lay between the germline ends. CDR3 sequence reads: CASSFWGDVTDTQYF. The DNA of the CDR3 is TGTGCCAGCAGCTTCTGGGGCGACGTCACAGATACGCAGTATTTT.

This chain joins TRBV30 and TRBJ1-3; D is undetermined. V was pared by 0 bases and J by 0 bases, with 9 bases between. CDR3 size: 15 residues. Germline V gene data show CDR1 as GTSNPN and CDR2 as SVGIG (reference sequence). This CDR3 is CAWSVPKSSGNTIYF. CDR3 bases: TGTGCCTGGAGTGTACCCAAGAGCTCTGGAAACACCATATATTTT.

The rearrangement uses TRBV30 and TRBJ2-1; 7 bases align to TRBD2. The CDR3 consists of 11 residues. Germline-derived CDR1 and CDR2 are GTSNPN and SVGIG (reference sequence). Trimming removed 1 base from V and 10 bases from J; junction bases left unmatched: 1. This CDR3 is CAWSELAEQFF. The CDR3 coding sequence is TGTGCCTGGAGTGAACTAGCGGAGCAGTTCTTC.

The rearrangement joins TRBV15 to TRBJ2-1, with TRBD2 as a possible D gene (6 bases). V lost 5 bases, J lost 7 bases, and 18 bases lay in between. The CDR3 has 15 residues. Per germline, CDR1 LNHNV and CDR2 YYDKDF (reference sequence). The CDR3 DNA follows: TGTGCCACCAGCGTCTCCCCGGGACTTATAAATGAGCAGTTCTTC. Its protein is CATSVSPGLINEQFF.